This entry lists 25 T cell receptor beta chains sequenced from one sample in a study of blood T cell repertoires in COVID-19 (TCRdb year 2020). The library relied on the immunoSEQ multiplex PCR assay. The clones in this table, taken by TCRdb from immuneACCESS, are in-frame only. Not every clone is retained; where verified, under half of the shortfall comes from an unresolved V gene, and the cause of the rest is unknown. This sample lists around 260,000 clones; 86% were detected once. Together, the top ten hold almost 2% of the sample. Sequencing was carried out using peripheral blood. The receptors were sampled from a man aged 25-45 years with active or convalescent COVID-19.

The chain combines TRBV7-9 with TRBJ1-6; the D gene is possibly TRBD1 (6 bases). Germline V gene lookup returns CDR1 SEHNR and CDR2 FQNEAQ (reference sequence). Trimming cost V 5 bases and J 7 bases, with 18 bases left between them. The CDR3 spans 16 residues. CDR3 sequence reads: CASSITGRVGNSPLHF. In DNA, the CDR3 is TGTGCCAGCAGCATTACAGGGAGAGTGGGAAATTCACCCCTCCACTTT.

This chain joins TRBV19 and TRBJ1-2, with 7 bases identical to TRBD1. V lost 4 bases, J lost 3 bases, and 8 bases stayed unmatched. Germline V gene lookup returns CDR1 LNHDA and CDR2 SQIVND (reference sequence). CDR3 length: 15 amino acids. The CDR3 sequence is CASSTTLRGDYGYTF. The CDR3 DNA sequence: TGTGCCAGTAGTACAACCCTCAGGGGGGACTATGGCTACACCTTC. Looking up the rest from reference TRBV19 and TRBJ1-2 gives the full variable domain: DGGITQSPKYLFRKEGQNVTLSCEQNLNHDAMYWYRQDPGQGLRLIYYSQIVNDFQKGDIAEGYSVSREKKESFPLTVTSAQKNPTAFYLCASSTTLRGDYGYTFGSGTRLTVV.

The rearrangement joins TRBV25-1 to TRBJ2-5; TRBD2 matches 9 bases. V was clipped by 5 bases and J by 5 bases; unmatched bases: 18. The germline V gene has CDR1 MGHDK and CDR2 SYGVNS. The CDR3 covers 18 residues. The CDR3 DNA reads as TGTGCCAGCAGTCCCAGTCGAGCGGGGGGAACCCAGAGGGAGACCCAGTACTTC. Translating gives CASSPSRAGGTQRETQYF.

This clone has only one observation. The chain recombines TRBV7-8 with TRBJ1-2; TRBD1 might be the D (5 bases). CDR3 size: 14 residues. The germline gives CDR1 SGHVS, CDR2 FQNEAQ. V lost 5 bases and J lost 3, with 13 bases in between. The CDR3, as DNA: TGTGCCAGCAGCCTAACCGGCAGGGACTATGGCTACACCTTC. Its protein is CASSLTGRDYGYTF.

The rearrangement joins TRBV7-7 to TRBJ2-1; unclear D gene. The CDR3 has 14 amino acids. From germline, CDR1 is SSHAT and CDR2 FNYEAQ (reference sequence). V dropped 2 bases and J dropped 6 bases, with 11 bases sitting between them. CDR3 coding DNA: TGTGCCAGCAGCTTAACATTTGATCGCAATGAGCAGTTCTTC. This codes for CASSLTFDRNEQFF.

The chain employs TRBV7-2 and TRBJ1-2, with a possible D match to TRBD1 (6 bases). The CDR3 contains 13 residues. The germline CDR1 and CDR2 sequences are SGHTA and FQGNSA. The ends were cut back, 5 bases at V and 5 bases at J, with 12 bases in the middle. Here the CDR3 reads CASSKGQQYGYTF. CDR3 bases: TGTGCCAGCAGCAAGGGACAACAATATGGCTACACCTTC.

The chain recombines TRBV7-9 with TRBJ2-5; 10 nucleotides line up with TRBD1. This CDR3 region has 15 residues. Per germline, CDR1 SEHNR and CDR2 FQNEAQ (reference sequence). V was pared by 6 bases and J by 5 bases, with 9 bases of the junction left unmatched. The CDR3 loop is CASRDDRGPGETQYF. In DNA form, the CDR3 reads TGTGCCAGCAGGGACGACAGGGGGCCTGGGGAGACCCAGTACTTC. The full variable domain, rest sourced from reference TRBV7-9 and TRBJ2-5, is DTGVSQNPRHKITKRGQNVTFRCDPISEHNRLYWYRQTLGQGPEFLTYFQNEAQLEKSRLLSDRFSAERPKGSFSTLEIQRTEQGDSAMYLCASRDDRGPGETQYFGPGTRLLVL.

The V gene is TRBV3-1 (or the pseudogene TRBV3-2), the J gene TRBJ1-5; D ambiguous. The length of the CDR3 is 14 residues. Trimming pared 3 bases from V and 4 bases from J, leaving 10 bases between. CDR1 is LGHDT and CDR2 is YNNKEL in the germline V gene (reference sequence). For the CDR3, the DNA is TGTGCCAGCAGCCACCGGGTCGAGAATCAGCCCCAGCATTTT. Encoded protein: CASSHRVENQPQHF.

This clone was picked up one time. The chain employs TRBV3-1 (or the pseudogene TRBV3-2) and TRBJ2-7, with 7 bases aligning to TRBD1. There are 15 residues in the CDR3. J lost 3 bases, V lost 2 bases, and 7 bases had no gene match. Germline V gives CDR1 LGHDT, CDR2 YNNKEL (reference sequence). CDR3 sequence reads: CASSQLPGQIYEQYF. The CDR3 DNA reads TGTGCCAGCAGCCAACTCCCGGGACAGATCTACGAGCAGTACTTC.

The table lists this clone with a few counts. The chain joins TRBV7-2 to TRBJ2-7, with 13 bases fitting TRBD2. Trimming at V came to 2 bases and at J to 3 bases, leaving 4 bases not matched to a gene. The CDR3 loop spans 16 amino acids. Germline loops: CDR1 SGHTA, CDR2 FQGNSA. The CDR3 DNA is TGTGCCAGCAGCTTAACTAGCGGGGGGGCGTACTACGAGCAGTACTTC. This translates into CASSLTSGGAYYEQYF.

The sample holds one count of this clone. CDR3: CASSPRSGTAGNTIYF. CDR3 in DNA: TGTGCCAGCAGCCCAAGATCTGGGACTGCTGGAAACACCATATATTTT. The chain combines TRBV7-2 with TRBJ1-3, with D possibly TRBD1 on 5 matching bases. CDR3 length equals 16 residues. CDR1 is SGHTA, CDR2 FQGNSA, per germline. V shed 5 bases and J shed 2 bases, with 16 bases lying between them.

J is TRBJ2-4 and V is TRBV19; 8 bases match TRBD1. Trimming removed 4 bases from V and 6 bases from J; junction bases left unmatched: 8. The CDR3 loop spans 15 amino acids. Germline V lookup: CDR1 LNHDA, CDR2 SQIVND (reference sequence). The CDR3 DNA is TGTGCCAGTAGTACGGCTAGACAGGGGACAAACATTCAGTACTTC. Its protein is CASSTARQGTNIQYF.

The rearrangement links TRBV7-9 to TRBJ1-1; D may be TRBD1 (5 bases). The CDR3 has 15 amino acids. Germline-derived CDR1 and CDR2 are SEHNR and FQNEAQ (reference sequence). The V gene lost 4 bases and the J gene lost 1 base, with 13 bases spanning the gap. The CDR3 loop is CASSSLVTGNTEAFF. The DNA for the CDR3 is TGTGCCAGCAGCTCTCTAGTTACAGGGAACACTGAAGCTTTCTTT.

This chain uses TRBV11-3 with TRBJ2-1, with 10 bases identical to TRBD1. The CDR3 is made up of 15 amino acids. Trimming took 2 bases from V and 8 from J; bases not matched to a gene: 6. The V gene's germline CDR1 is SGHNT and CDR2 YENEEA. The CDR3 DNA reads TGTGCCAGCAGCTTAATGGGACAGGGGTATGATGAGCAGTTCTTC. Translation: CASSLMGQGYDEQFF.

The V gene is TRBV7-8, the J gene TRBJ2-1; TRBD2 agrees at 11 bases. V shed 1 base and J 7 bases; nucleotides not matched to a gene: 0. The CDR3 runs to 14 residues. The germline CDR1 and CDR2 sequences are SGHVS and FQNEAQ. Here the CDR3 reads CASSLGTSGNEQFF. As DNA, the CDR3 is TGTGCCAGCAGCTTAGGGACTAGCGGGAATGAGCAGTTCTTC.

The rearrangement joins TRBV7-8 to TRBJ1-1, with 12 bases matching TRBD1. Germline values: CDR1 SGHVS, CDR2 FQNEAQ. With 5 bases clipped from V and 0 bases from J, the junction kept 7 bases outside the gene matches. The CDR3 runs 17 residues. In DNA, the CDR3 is TGTGCCAGCAGCCCGGGGACAGGGGGCGGGCTGAACACTGAAGCTTTCTTT. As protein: CASSPGTGGGLNTEAFF.

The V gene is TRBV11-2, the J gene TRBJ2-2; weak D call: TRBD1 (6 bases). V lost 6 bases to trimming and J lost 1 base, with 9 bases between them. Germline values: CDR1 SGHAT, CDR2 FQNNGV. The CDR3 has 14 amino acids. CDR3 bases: TGTGCCAGCAGACAGGGACAGAACACCGGGGAGCTGTTTTTT. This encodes CASRQGQNTGELFF.

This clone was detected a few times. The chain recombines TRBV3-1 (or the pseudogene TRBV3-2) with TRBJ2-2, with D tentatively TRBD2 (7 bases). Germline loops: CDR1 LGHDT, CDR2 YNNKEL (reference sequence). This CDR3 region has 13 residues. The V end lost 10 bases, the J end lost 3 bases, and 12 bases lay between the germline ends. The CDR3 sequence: CATEGGDTGELFF. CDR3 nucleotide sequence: TGTGCCACCGAGGGGGGGGACACCGGGGAGCTGTTTTTT.

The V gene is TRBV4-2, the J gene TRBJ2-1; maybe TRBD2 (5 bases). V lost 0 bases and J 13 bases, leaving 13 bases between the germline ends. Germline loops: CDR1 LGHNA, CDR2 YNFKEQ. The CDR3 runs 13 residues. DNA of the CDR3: TGTGCCAGCAGCCAAGACTTACGGGGAATTCAGTTCTTC. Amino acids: CASSQDLRGIQFF.

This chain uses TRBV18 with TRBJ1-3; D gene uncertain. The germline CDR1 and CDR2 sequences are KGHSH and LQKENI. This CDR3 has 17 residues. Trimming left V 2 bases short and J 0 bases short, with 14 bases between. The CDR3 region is CASSPAAAYSSGNTIYF. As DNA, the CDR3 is TGTGCCAGCTCACCAGCGGCTGCCTATTCCTCTGGAAACACCATATATTTT. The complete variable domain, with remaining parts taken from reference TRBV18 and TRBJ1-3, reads NAGVMQNPRHLVRRRGQEARLRCSPMKGHSHVYWYRQLPEEGLKFMVYLQKENIIDESGMPKERFSAEFPKEGPSILRIQQVVRGDSAAYFCASSPAAAYSSGNTIYFGEGSWLTVV.

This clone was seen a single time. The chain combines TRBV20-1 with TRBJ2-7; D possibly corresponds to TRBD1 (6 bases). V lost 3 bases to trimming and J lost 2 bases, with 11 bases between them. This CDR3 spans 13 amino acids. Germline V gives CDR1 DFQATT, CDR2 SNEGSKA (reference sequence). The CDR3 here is CSASSRGPYEQYF. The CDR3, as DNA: TGCAGTGCTAGTAGCAGGGGACCCTACGAGCAGTACTTC.

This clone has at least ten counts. This CDR3 is CASSPSLADIQETQYF. The CDR3 region has the DNA TGTGCCAGCAGCCCCTCCCTAGCGGATATTCAAGAGACCCAGTACTTC. V usage is TRBV3-1 (or the pseudogene TRBV3-2) and J usage is TRBJ2-5, with 7 bases fitting TRBD2. V lost 4 bases to trimming and J lost 2 bases; unmatched junction nucleotides: 10. From germline, CDR1 is LGHDT and CDR2 YNNKEL (reference sequence). CDR3 length equals 16 residues.

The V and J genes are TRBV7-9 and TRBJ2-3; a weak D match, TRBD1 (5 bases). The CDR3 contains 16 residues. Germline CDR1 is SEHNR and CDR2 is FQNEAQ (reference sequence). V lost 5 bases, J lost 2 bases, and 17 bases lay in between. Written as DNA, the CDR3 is TGTGCCAGCAGCCCCCAGGCAGGGATGCCCACAGATACGCAGTATTTT. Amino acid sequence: CASSPQAGMPTDTQYF.

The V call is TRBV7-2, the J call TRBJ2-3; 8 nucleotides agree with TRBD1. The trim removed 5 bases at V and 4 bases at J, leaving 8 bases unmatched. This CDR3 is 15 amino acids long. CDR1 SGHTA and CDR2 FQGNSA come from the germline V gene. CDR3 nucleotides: TGTGCCAGCAGCCCCAGGACAGGGAAATCAGATACGCAGTATTTT. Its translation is CASSPRTGKSDTQYF.

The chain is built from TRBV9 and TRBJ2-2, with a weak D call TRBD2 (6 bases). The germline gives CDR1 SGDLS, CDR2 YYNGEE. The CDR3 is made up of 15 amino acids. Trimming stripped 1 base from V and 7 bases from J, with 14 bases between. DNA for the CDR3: TGTGCCAGCAGCGTAACTAGCCTCACAGGCGGGGAGCTGTTTTTT. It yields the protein CASSVTSLTGGELFF. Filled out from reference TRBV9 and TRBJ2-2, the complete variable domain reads DSGVTQTPKHLITATGQRVTLRCSPRSGDLSVYWYQQSLDQGLQFLIQYYNGEERAKGNILERFSAQQFPDLHSELNLSSLELGDSALYFCASSVTSLTGGELFFGEGSRLTVL.